This TCR beta chain was found in a study of Ad26.COV2.S vaccination and SARS-CoV-2 variants. About the research overall: Administration of Ad26.COV2.S was intramuscular, either once or twice 56 days apart. The study, taken as a whole, reports: It was vaccine recipients, not placebo recipients, who had the higher spike-specific TCR breadth.

This clone was counted between two and nine times. Antigen: not known. The table came from immunoSEQ multiplex PCR; TCRdb's copy has only in-frame clones and leaves some out. Seen here are fewer than 500,000 clones, 75% to 95% observed once, and the top ten hold over 9%. Indicated treatment: about 20 received Ad26.COV2.S at low or high dose, single or two shots; about 5 received placebo; per-sample allocation not given. Collection of samples fell on day 63 after the first vaccine or placebo injection. The CDR3 runs to 15 residues. CDR1 SNHLY and CDR2 FYNNEI come from the germline V gene. The V and J ends lost 5 bases and 9 bases, in that order; junction bases with no gene match: 6.

The V and J genes are TRBV2 and TRBJ2-1, with 14 bases identical to TRBD2. This clonotype was sampled from a person aged 18 to 65 who received the Ad26.COV2.S COVID-19 vaccine or a placebo. The starting material was peripheral blood, obtained in a trial of Ad26.COV2.S vaccine versus placebo. The CDR3 loop is CASSPTSGRGGEQFF. Here the CDR3 DNA reads TGTGCCAGCAGTCCGACTAGCGGGAGGGGTGGTGAGCAGTTCTTC.